This note documents a single T cell receptor beta chain sequence. Antigen unknown. The data were taken from a study of identical twins. General observations from the study: With abundant cord blood beta clonotypes, insertions were fewer; memory repertoires showed no such pattern.

TCRdb reanalysed the 5' RACE reads using MiXCR and keeps one entry per CDR3 protein. The sample yields hundreds of thousands of distinct CDR3 sequences, approximately 20% seen once. The CDR3 is 17 amino acids. Germline assignment: CDR1 KGHDR and CDR2 SFDVKD. The V gene lost 2 bases and the J gene lost 0 bases, with 14 bases spanning the gap. The data also belong to a second study, concerning yellow fever vaccine responses in identical twins. From that report: Vaccine-induced T cell responses in twins were reportedly observed to appear partly convergent, partly personalized.

Sequencing used CD4+ T cells sorted from blood. This receptor was taken from a woman between 18 and 30 years old in good health. The genes are TRBV24-1 and TRBJ2-3; tentative D call: TRBD1 (6 bases). The CDR3 region has the DNA TGTGCCACCAGTGATTCCGCGACAGGTCATAGCACAGATACGCAGTATTTT. As protein: CATSDSATGHSTDTQYF.